This TCR beta chain was captured by sequencing in a study of T cell repertoires in cytomegalovirus infection. The wider study: Recently identified HLA-C-restricted CMV epitopes were among the peptides used. Through public TCR beta signatures, both CMV infection and matching HLA type were indicated.

Broader study findings: CMV carriers having the relevant HLA were flagged by cumulative public TCR beta family frequency.

Notes on this clonotype: Antigen: not known.

Germline V gene sequence: CDR1 MDHEN, CDR2 SYDVKM. The CDR3 spans 15 residues. Trimming took 3 bases from V and 3 from J, leaving 14 bases between them. MiXCR, run by TCRdb on the reads, gives a single entry per CDR3 protein. The table has approximately 500,000 distinct CDR3 sequences, about 33% seen once; the top ten hold roughly 15%. This rearrangement joins TRBV28 to TRBJ1-1; possible D gene TRBD1, 6 bases. This sample comprised cultured PBMCs, obtained from culture after CMV antigen stimulation. This clonotype was obtained from a human donor in good health (CMV status not recorded). Some clones in this sample may be carry-over from other donors' samples. The CDR3 here is CASSFRTRGDTEAFF. As DNA, the CDR3 is TGTGCCAGCAGTTTCAGGACGAGGGGGGACACTGAAGCTTTCTTT.